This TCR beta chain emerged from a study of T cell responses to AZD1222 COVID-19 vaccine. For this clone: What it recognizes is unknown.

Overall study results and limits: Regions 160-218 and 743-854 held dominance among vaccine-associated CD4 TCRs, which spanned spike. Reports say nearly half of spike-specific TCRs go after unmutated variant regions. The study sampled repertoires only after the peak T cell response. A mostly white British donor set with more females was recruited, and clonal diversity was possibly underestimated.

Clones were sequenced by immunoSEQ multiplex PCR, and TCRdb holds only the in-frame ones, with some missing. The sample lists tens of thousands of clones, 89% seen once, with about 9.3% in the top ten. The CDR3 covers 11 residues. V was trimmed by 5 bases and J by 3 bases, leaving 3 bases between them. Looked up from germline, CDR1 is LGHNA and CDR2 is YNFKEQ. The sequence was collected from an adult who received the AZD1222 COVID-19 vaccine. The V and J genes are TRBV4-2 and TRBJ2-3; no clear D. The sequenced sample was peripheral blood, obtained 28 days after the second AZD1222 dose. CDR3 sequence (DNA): TGTGCCAGCAGCGCTACAGATACGCAGTATTTT. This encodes CASSATDTQYF.